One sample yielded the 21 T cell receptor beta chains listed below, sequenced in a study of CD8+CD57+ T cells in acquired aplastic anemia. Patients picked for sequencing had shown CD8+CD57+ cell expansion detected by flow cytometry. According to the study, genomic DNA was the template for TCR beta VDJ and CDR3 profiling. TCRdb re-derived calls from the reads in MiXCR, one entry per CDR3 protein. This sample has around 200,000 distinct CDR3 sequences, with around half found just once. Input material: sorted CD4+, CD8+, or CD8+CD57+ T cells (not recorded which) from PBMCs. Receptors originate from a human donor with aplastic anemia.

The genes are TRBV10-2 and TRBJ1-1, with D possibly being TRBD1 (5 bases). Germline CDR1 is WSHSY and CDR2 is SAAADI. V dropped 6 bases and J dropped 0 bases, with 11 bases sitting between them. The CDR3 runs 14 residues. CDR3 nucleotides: TGCGCCAGCAGCTTCCCGGGACTGAACACTGAAGCTTTCTTT. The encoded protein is CASSFPGLNTEAFF.

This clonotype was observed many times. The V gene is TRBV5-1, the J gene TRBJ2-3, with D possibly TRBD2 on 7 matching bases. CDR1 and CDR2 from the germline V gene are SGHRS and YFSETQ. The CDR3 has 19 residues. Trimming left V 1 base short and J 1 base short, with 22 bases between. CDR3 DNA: TGCGCCAGCAGCTTGTGGACTAGTACTAGGGGGAATCGCACAGATACGCAGTATTTT. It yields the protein CASSLWTSTRGNRTDTQYF.

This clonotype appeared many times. DNA for the CDR3: TGTGCCAGCAGCTTGAGGTCGGTGGGACAGAACAATGAGCAGTTCTTC. As protein: CASSLRSVGQNNEQFF. This sequence joins TRBV5-6 and TRBJ2-1, with 7 bases aligning to TRBD1. CDR1 and CDR2 from the germline V gene are SGHDT and YYEEEE. The CDR3 is 16 residues long. The trim removed 1 base at V and 5 bases at J, leaving 9 bases unmatched.

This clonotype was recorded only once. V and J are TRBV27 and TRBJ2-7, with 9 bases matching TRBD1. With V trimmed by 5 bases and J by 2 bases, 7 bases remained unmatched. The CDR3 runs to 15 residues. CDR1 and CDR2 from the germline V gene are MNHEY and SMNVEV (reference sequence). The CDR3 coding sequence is TGTGCCAGCAGTCTCGGGACAGGGCGGACCTACGAGCAGTACTTC. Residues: CASSLGTGRTYEQYF.

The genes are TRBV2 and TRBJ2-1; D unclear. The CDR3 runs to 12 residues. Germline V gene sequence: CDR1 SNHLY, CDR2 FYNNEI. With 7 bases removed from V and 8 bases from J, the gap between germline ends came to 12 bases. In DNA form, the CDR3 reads TGTGCCAGCATTGATGGATCCTATGAGCAGTTCTTC. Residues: CASIDGSYEQFF. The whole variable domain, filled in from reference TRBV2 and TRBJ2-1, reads EPEVTQTPSHQVTQMGQEVILRCVPISNHLYFYWYRQILGQKVEFLVSFYNNEISEKSEIFDDQFSVERPDGSNFTLKIRSTKLEDSAMYFCASIDGSYEQFFGPGTRLTVL.

The CDR3 loop is CAISDPDGEGNQPQHF. In nucleotides, the CDR3 is TGTGCCATCAGTGACCCCGATGGGGAGGGCAATCAGCCCCAGCATTTT. The rearrangement uses TRBV10-3 and TRBJ1-5; D is uncertain. Germline CDR1 ENHRY, CDR2 SYGVKD. The V end was cut by 3 bases, the J end by 2 bases, with 14 bases between. The CDR3 length is 16 residues.

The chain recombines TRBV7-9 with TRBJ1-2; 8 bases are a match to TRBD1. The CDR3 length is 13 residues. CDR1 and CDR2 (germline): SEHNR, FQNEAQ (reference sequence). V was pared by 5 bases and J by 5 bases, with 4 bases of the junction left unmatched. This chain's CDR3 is CASSQGTGYGYTF. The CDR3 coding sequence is TGTGCCAGCAGCCAGGGGACAGGTTATGGCTACACCTTC.

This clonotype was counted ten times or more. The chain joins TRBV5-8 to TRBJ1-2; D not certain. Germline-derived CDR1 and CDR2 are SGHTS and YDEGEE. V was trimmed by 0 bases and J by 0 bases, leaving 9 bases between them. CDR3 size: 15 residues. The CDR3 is CASSLAPGANYGYTF. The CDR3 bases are TGTGCCAGCAGCTTGGCCCCCGGGGCTAACTATGGCTACACCTTC.

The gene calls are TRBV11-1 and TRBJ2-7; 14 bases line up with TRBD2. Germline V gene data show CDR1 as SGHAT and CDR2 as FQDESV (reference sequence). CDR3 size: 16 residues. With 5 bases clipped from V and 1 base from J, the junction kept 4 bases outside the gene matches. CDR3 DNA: TGTGCCAGCAGCATCGGGACTAGCGGGAGATCCTACGAGCAGTACTTC. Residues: CASSIGTSGRSYEQYF. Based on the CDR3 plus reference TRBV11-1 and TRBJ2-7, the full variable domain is EAEVAQSPRYKITEKSQAVAFWCDPISGHATLYWYRQILGQGPELLVQFQDESVVDDSQLPKDRFSAERLKGVDSTLKIQPAELGDSAMYLCASSIGTSGRSYEQYFGPGTRLTVT.

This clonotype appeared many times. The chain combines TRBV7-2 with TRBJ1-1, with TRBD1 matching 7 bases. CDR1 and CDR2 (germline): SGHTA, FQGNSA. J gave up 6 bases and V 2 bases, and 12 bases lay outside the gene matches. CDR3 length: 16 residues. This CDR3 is CASSLPRQGKRAEAFF. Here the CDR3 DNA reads TGTGCCAGCAGCTTACCACGACAGGGCAAAAGAGCTGAAGCTTTCTTT.

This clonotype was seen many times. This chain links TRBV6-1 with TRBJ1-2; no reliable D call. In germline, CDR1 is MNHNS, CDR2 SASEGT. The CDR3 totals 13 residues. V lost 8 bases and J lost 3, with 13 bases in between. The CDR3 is CASYPPEHYGYTF. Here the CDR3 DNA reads TGTGCCAGCTATCCTCCCGAACACTATGGCTACACCTTC.

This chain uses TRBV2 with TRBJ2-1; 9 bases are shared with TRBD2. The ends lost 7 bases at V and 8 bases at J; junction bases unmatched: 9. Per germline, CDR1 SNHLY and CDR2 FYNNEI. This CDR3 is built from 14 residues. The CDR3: CASKAGGPVYEQFF. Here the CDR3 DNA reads TGTGCCAGCAAGGCGGGAGGGCCTGTGTATGAGCAGTTCTTC.

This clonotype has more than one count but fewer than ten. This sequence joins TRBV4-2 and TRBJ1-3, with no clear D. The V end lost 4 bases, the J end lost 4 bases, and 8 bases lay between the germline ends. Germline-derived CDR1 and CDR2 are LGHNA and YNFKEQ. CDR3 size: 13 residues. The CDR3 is CASSPHRGNTIYF. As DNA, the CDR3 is TGTGCCAGCAGCCCCCATCGCGGAAACACCATATATTTT.

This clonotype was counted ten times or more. The CDR3 DNA follows: TGTGCCAGCAGCCAAGATACTGGGGCCAACGTCCTGACTTTC. Encoded protein: CASSQDTGANVLTF. The chain has TRBV3-1 and TRBJ2-6; D is unresolved. Germline V gene sequence: CDR1 LGHDT, CDR2 YNNKEL (reference sequence). The CDR3 covers 14 residues. V was clipped by 0 bases and J by 2 bases, with 2 bases between them.

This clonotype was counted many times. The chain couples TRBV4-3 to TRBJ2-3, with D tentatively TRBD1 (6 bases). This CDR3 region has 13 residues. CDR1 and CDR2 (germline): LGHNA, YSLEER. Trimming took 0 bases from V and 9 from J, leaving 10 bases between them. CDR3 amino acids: CASSQDGRGTQYF. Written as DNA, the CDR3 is TGCGCCAGCAGCCAAGATGGCAGGGGAACGCAGTATTTT.

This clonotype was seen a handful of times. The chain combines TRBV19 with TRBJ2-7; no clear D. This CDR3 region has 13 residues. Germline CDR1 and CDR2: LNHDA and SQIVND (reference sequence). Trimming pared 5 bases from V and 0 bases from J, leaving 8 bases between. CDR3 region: CASSVESSYEQYF. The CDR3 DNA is TGTGCCAGTAGTGTCGAGAGCTCCTACGAGCAGTACTTC.

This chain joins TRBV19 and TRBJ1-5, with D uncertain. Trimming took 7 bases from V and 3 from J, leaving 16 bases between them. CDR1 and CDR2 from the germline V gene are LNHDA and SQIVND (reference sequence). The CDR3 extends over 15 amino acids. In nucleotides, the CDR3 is TGTGCCAGTAATATGATGGCGGGGAACAATCAGCCCCAGCATTTT. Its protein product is CASNMMAGNNQPQHF.

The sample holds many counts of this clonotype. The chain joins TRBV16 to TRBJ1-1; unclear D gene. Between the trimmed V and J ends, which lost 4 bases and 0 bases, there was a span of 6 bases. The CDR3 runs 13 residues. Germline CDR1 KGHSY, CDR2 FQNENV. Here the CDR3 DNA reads TGTGCCAGCAGCCCTGGATTGAACACTGAAGCTTTCTTT. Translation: CASSPGLNTEAFF.

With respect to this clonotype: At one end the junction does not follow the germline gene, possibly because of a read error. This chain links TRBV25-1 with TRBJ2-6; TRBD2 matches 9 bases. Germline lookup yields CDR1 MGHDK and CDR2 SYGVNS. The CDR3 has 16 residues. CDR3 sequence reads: CASSSGGTSGASVLTF. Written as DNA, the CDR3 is TGTGCCAGCTCCAGCGGGGGGACCTCTGGGGCCAGCGTCCTGACTTTC.

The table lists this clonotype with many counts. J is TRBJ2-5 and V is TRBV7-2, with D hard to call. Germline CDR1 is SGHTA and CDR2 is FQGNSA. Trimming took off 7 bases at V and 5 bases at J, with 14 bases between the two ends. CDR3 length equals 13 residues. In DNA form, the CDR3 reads TGTGCCAGCACTCGGGTAGCCAGCGAGACCCAGTACTTC. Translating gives CASTRVASETQYF.

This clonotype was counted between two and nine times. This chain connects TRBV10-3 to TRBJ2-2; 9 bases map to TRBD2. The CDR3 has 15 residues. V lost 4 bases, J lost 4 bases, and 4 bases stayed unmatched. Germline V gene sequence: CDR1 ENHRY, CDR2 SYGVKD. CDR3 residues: CAISASGRPTGELFF. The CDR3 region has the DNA TGTGCCATCAGTGCAAGCGGGAGGCCCACCGGGGAGCTGTTTTTT.